This TCR beta chain was obtained from a study of cytomegalovirus exposure and HLA in healthy donors. On this clone itself: Its antigen is unidentified.

Study findings and constraints: Among immune exposure information, only CMV serostatus was available.

The PCR used 60 Vbeta and 13 Jbeta primers. Assay: immunoSEQ multiplex PCR; the TCRdb copy retains only in-frame clones and omits some. Of 150,000 to 200,000 clones listed, 78% are singletons. Germline V lookup: CDR1 SQVTM, CDR2 ANQGSEA. The CDR3 is made up of 13 amino acids. The V end was cut by 6 bases, the J end by 2 bases, with 14 bases between. Sample: PBMCs. V gene TRBV29-1 combines with J gene TRBJ2-7; D is perhaps TRBD1 (6 bases). The TCR was taken from a woman aged 40 to 49 in good health and CMV-seropositive. The CDR3 sequence is CSVARDTPYEQYF. The CDR3 DNA is TGCAGCGTGGCCCGGGACACCCCCTACGAGCAGTACTTC.